The rows below give T cell receptor beta chains drawn from one sample of a study of regulatory T cells in long-lasting Graves disease. In TCRdb, the multiplex PCR reads were re-called with MiXCR into one record per CDR3 protein. Of hundreds of thousands of distinct CDR3 sequences in the sample, 20% to 25% are singletons; the top ten hold approximately 6.4%. The material sequenced was peripheral blood mononuclear cells (PBMCs), taken when the disease was refractory, from a patient treated with antithyroid drugs. Source of these receptors: a female donor with Graves disease. CDR3s include the opening cysteine and the closing phenylalanine or tryptophan. D genes are given only for firm matches. Only some rows state a clone size, as once, few, many or a class for expanded clones.

abundance	j_gene	v_gene	d_gene	CDR3nt	CDR3aa
few	TRBJ1-1	TRBV5-1	.	TGCGCCAGCAGTTGGATTAAGGACACTGAAGCTTTCTTT	CASSWIKDTEAFF
many	TRBJ1-2	TRBV19	TRBD1	TGTGCCAGTAGTATCGGGGACAGTACTAACTATGGCTACACCTTC	CASSIGDSTNYGYTF
.	TRBJ2-1	TRBV24-1	.	TGTGCCACCAGTGATTTGGGGTCGTCTACAGGTGAGCAGTTCTTC	CATSDLGSSTGEQFF
few	TRBJ1-1	TRBV5-1	.	TGCGCCAGCAGCTTAGGGGACCTTGAAGCTTTCTTT	CASSLGDLEAFF
few	TRBJ2-7	TRBV24-1	TRBD1	TGTGCCACCAGTGACTCAGCGGACAGGGGACTCTTAGGGTCTTGCGAGCAGTACTTC	CATSDSADRGLLGSCEQYF
few	TRBJ1-3	TRBV7-8	.	TGTGCCAGCAGCTCGAATCAGGGGTCTGGAAACACCATATATTTT	CASSSNQGSGNTIYF
many	TRBJ2-5	TRBV30	.	TGTGCCTGGAGTGGGCAGGGAGAGACCCAGTACTTC	CAWSGQGETQYF
.	TRBJ2-7	TRBV3-1	.	TGTGCCAGCAGCCAAGTTCCCTTGGGGCGGACGAGGGACGAGCAGTACTTC	CASSQVPLGRTRDEQYF
few	TRBJ2-1	TRBV28	.	TGTGCCAGCGGGGGCGGGATCAACCGTCACAATGAGCAGTTCTTC	CASGGGINRHNEQFF
.	TRBJ1-4	TRBV6-5	.	TGTGCCAGCAGTTACTCGGGACGGGGGCATGAAAAACTGTTTTTT	CASSYSGRGHEKLFF
many	TRBJ1-5	TRBV24-1	.	TGTGCCACCAGTGTGGCCTTGAATCAGCCCCAGCATTTT	CATSVALNQPQHF
.	TRBJ1-2	TRBV29-1	.	TGCAGCGTTGGGACAGCCCCCATCCAAAGCTATGGCTACACCTTC	CSVGTAPIQSYGYTF
many	TRBJ1-1	TRBV12-3/TRBV12-4	TRBD1	TGTGCCAGCAGGTCTAGACAGGGGAGCACTGAAGCTTTCTTT	CASRSRQGSTEAFF
few	TRBJ1-1	TRBV5-5	.	TGTGCCAGCAGCACCTCACGGTGGGACACTGAAGCTTTCTTT	CASSTSRWDTEAFF
many	TRBJ1-5	TRBV6-2/TRBV6-3	.	TGTGCCAGCAGTTACTCCTATAGCAATCAGCCCCAGCATTTT	CASSYSYSNQPQHF
many	TRBJ1-1	TRBV20-1	TRBD1	TGCAGTGCTAGACACAAAACAGGGGATAACACTGAAGCTTTCTTT	CSARHKTGDNTEAFF
many	TRBJ2-7	TRBV11-2	.	TGTGCCAGCAGCTTAGAACTTTTCTACGAGCAGTACTTC	CASSLELFYEQYF